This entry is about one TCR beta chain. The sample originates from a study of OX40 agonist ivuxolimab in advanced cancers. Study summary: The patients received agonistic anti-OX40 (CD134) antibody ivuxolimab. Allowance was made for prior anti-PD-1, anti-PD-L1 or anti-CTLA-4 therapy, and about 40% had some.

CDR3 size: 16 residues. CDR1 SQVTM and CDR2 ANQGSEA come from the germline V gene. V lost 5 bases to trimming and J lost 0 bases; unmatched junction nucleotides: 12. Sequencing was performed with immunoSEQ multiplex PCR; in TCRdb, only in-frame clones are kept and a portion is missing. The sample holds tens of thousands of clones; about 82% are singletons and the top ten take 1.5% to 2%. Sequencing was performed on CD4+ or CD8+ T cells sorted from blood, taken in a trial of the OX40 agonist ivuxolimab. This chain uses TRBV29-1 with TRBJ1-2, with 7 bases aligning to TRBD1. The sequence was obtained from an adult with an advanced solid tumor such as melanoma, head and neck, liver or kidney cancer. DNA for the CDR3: TGCAGCGTTACGGGGCAGGGGGGGGAAGCTAACTATGGCTACACCTTC. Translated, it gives CSVTGQGGEANYGYTF.